Listed below are T cell receptor beta chains from one sample, sequenced in a study of blood T cell repertoires in COVID-19. Measured with immunoSEQ multiplex PCR; TCRdb has only the in-frame clones, and not every one. The sample carries approximately 77,000 clones, roughly 80% recorded once. Sequencing was performed on peripheral blood. The source is a woman in her seventies with acute or convalescent COVID-19. The CDR3 runs from the conserved cysteine through the conserved F or W. D genes are given only for firm matches. Size tells how often a clone was seen (once, few, many) or the class of an expanded clone, and some rows leave it out.

size,J,D,V,CDR3,DNA
once,TRBJ2-2,.,TRBV6-6,CASTTGNTGELFF,TGTGCCAGCACTACAGGGAACACCGGGGAGCTGTTTTTT
once,TRBJ1-1,.,TRBV4-2,CASSPHQGEWQNTEAFF,TGTGCCAGCAGCCCCCACCAGGGCGAGTGGCAGAACACTGAAGCTTTCTTT
.,TRBJ2-1,.,TRBV11-2,CASSPTQGWVSYNEQFF,TGTGCCAGCAGCCCAACCCAGGGGTGGGTTTCCTACAATGAGCAGTTCTTC
.,TRBJ2-1,.,TRBV23-1,CASSQRKGWADETHNEQFF,TGCGCCAGCAGTCAACGGAAGGGGTGGGCGGATGAGACACACAATGAGCAGTTCTTC
.,TRBJ1-1,.,TRBV5-4,CASSLALDSHTEAFF,TGTGCCAGCAGCTTGGCCCTGGACAGCCACACTGAAGCTTTCTTT
.,TRBJ1-1,.,TRBV11-3,CASSLAGGANTEAFF,TGTGCCAGCAGCTTAGCTGGAGGGGCGAACACTGAAGCTTTCTTT
.,TRBJ2-5,.,TRBV16,CASSQNSPGETQYF,TGTGCCAGCAGCCAAAATTCCCCGGGGGAGACCCAGTACTTC
.,TRBJ2-1,TRBD1,TRBV15,CATSRVSGGFMNEQFF,TGTGCCACCAGCAGAGTATCAGGGGGTTTTATGAATGAGCAGTTCTTC
once,TRBJ1-1,.,TRBV19,CASSMRENTEAFF,TGTGCCAGTAGTATGAGGGAGAACACTGAAGCTTTCTTT
.,TRBJ2-3,.,TRBV7-3,CASSPGASTDTQYF,TGTGCCAGCAGCCCCGGAGCTAGCACAGATACGCAGTATTTT
.,TRBJ1-5,TRBD1,TRBV27,CASSQRGTGSQPQHF,TGTGCCAGCAGTCAGCGAGGGACAGGTTCACAGCCCCAGCATTTT
.,TRBJ1-5,.,TRBV6-2/TRBV6-3,CASSYYRSYSNQPQHF,TGTGCCAGCAGTTACTATCGGTCTTATAGCAATCAGCCCCAGCATTTT
few,TRBJ1-4,.,TRBV9,CASSVGDFSEKLFF,TGTGCCAGCAGCGTAGGCGATTTTTCGGAAAAACTGTTTTTT